A single sample gave rise to the 9 T cell receptor beta chains below, sequenced in a study of T cells in women clearing cervical HPV infection. Assay used: immunoSEQ multiplex PCR; TCRdb lists only in-frame clones, some missing. The ten most abundant clones cover approximately 4.2% of a sample with tens of thousands of clones. Sample: blood buffy coat. Every receptor here comes from a woman aged 18 to 75 with a cervical HPV16 infection that either progressed to CIN3+ or cleared (not recorded which).

As to this clone: The missing CDR3 end, 3 residues past where the read stops, is filled in from the germline J gene. This chain connects TRBV2 to TRBJ2-7, with D unresolved. This CDR3 region has 12 residues. V shed 4 bases and J shed 1 base, with 5 bases lying between them. Germline V gene data show CDR1 as SNHLY and CDR2 as FYNNEI. CDR3 in amino acids: CASSAGSYEQYF. The covered CDR3 bases are TGTGCCAGCAGTGCCGGGTCCTACGAG.

Of note for this clone: The read stops 3 residues short of the end of the CDR3; the missing end is completed from the germline J gene. The rearrangement links TRBV19 to TRBJ1-6, with 7 positions matching TRBD1. This CDR3 has 15 residues. Germline V lookup: CDR1 LNHDA, CDR2 SQIVND (reference sequence). V gave up 5 bases and J gave up 5 bases; unmatched junction bases: 6. CDR3: CASSYLGQNNSPLHF. The CDR3 bases that were read are TGTGCCAGTAGTTACCTGGGACAGAATAATTCACCC.

Turning to this clone: The observed sequence ends 3 residues before the CDR3 terminus, with the missing tail filled in from the germline J gene. The chain links TRBV6-2 or TRBV6-3 to TRBJ2-1; tentatively, D is TRBD2 (6 bases). Germline V gene lookup returns CDR1 MNHEY and CDR2 SVGEGT. The CDR3 length is 13 residues. Trimming removed 0 bases from V and 8 bases from J, with 8 bases in between. The CDR3 reads CASSYSGGYEQFF. The CDR3 bases that were read are TGTGCCAGCAGTTACTCTGGGGGGTATGAG.

CDR3 bases read: TGCGCCAGCAGGGCGACAGGGGGCCTCACCGGGGAG. Protein: CASRATGGLTGE. The whole CDR3 reads CASRATGGLTGELFF. The chain links TRBV5-1 to TRBJ2-2, with TRBD1 matching over 10 bases. The read gets to within 3 residues of the CDR3 end, and the germline J gene fills in the rest. The junction had 5 bases not matched to a gene; V was cut back by 5 bases and J by 4 bases. This CDR3 spans 15 amino acids. Germline CDR1 is SGHRS and CDR2 is YFSETQ.

A remark on this clone: Relative to the germline gene, one junction end is altered; a read error may explain this. The read ends 3 residues shy of where the CDR3 ends; the end is completed using the germline J gene. The V call is TRBV6-2 or TRBV6-3, the J call TRBJ2-2; maybe TRBD2 (6 bases). The CDR3 length is 14 residues. CDR1 and CDR2 (germline): MNHEY, SVGEGT. The covered CDR3 bases are TGTGCCAGCAGTTCAGGCCGCGACACCGGGGGG. Its protein product is CASSSGRDTGG. The full CDR3 protein reads CASSSGRDTGGLFF.

Comments on this clone: The CDR3 is cut off 3 residues early in the read; its end comes from the germline J gene. The genes are TRBV20-1 and TRBJ2-1; TRBD1 agrees at 9 bases. There are 14 residues in the CDR3. V lost 6 bases and J lost 8; bases outside the gene matches: 11. CDR1 is DFQATT and CDR2 is SNEGSKA in the germline V gene (reference sequence). The CDR3 spells CSASPGQGGDEQFF. The DNA read from the CDR3 is TGCAGTGCAAGTCCGGGACAGGGTGGCGATGAG.

In the case of this clone: The read terminates 3 residues ahead of where the CDR3 ends, so the germline J gene completes it. J is TRBJ1-1 and V is TRBV11-1, with 9 positions matching TRBD1. The CDR3 runs to 15 residues. V shed 5 bases, J shed 4 bases, and the junction held 8 bases outside the gene matches. Germline-derived CDR1 and CDR2 are SGHAT and FQDESV (reference sequence). CDR3 protein: CASSPNRGRSTEAFF. Incomplete CDR3 DNA: TGTGCCAGCAGCCCAAACAGGGGGCGGAGCACTGAA.

A word on this clone: The CDR3 is cut off 3 residues early in the read; its end comes from the germline J gene. The chain joins TRBV7-3 to TRBJ2-1; 7 positions agree with TRBD2. The trim removed 3 bases at V and 4 bases at J, leaving 6 bases unmatched. CDR1 SGHTA and CDR2 FQGTGA come from the germline V gene. The CDR3 is 15 residues long. CDR3 DNA (partial): TGTGCCAGCAGCTTCAGTCTAGCGGAGTACAATGAG. Translation: CASSFSLAEYNE. The complete CDR3 protein is CASSFSLAEYNEQFF.

In regard to this clone: The CDR3 end lies 3 residues beyond the end of the read and is filled in from the germline J gene. The chain employs TRBV7-6 and TRBJ2-7; perhaps TRBD1 as D (6 bases). Germline lookup yields CDR1 SGHVS and CDR2 FNYEAQ. V was pared by 1 base and J by 3 bases, with 10 bases between. The CDR3 covers 14 residues. The covered CDR3 bases are TGTGCCAGCAGCTTAGGGGACACCCTCTACGAG. This gives the protein CASSLGDTLYE. The CDR3 as a whole reads CASSLGDTLYEQYF. The full variable domain, completed using reference TRBV7-6 and TRBJ2-7, is GAGVSQSPRYKVTKRGQDVALRCDPISGHVSLYWYRQALGQGPEFLTYFNYEAQQDKSGLPNDRFSAERPEGSISTLTIQRTEQRDSAMYRCASSLGDTLYEQYFGPGTRLTVT.